This T cell receptor beta chain was retrieved from a study of blood T cells in healthy people across ages. The sample providers were healthy Caucasian people from Russia, aged about 6 to 90. Looked up from germline, CDR1 is MDHEN and CDR2 is SYDVKM. The CDR3 sequence is 16 residues long. Trimming left V 5 bases short and J 5 bases short, with 21 bases between. Using a J-beta primer mix together with a sample-barcoded 5' primer, a second PCR was run for about 6 to 11 cycles. In TCRdb, the 5' RACE reads were re-called with MiXCR into one record per CDR3 protein. Found here are about 290,000 distinct CDR3 sequences, 27% of them singletons; the top ten hold around 30%.

This TCR was recovered from a woman in her 70s in good health. The sequenced sample was blood. The chain couples TRBV28 to TRBJ2-5; unclear D gene. The CDR3 sequence is CASSTTRDIFRETQYF. The CDR3 DNA follows: TGTGCCAGCAGTACGACAAGGGATATTTTTAGGGAGACCCAGTACTTC.